This T cell receptor beta chain was captured by sequencing in a study of human T cells and chemical hapten exposure. Each CDR3 protein gets one entry after TCRdb re-called the RACE reads with MiXCR. Of 60,000 to 90,000 distinct CDR3 sequences in the sample, around 9.4% are singletons; the top ten hold 1.7%. Specified time point: healthy volunteer bleed at 6 weeks. The total RNA was obtained from whole blood that was not fractionated. V dropped 3 bases and J dropped 1; count of bases not matched to a gene: 4. The CDR3 is made up of 15 amino acids. Germline-derived CDR1 and CDR2 are DFQATT and SNEGSKA (reference sequence).

The source material was whole blood. This clonotype was sampled from a female donor in good health. Some clones in this sample may be carry-over from other donors' samples. V and J are TRBV20-1 and TRBJ2-3, with 10 bases lining up with TRBD2. As DNA, the CDR3 is TGCAGTGCTAGTATCCTAGCGGGGGGCACAGATACGCAGTATTTT. Translating it yields CSASILAGGTDTQYF.